This T cell receptor beta chain was sequenced in a study of blood T cell repertoires in COVID-19. Whole-study context: COVID-19 samples collected from the United States, Italy and Spain covered acute and convalescent phases.

Repertoires were generated with immunoSEQ multiplex PCR, while TCRdb's copy carries only in-frame clones and drops some. Of around 390,000 clones listed, around 87% were seen once; the top ten hold roughly 9.4%. Specimen: PBMCs or T cells enriched from blood (not recorded which). The sequence was obtained from a woman aged 45-60 years who had recovered from COVID-19.

The CDR3 DNA is TGTGCCAGCAGCTTGGGCAACGGGGGGGTGACAGATACGCAGTATTTT. Translating it yields CASSLGNGGVTDTQYF. The rearrangement links TRBV11-3 to TRBJ2-3, with 8 bases matching TRBD2. Trimming took 3 bases from V and 3 from J; bases not matched to a gene: 8. The CDR3 totals 16 residues. Germline V CDR1 and CDR2: SGHNT, YENEEA.